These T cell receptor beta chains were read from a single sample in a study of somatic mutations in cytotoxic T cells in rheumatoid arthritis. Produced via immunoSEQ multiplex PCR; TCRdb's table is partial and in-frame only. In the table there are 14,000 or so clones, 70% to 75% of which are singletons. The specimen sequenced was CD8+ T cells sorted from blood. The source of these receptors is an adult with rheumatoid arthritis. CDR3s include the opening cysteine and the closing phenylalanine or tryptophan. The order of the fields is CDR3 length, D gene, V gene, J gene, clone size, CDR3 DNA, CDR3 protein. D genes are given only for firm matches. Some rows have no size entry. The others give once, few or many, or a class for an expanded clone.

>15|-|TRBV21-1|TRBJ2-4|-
TGTGCCAGCAGCAACCCTACAGGGGTCAAAAACATTCAGTACTTC
CASSNPTGVKNIQYF
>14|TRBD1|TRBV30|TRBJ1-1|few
TGTGCCTGGAGTCAACCAGGGGGAAGGCCTGAAGCTTTCTTT
CAWSQPGGRPEAFF
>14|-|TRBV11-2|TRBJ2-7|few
TGTGCCAGCAGCCCCCACCAGGGTTGGTACGAGCAGTACTTC
CASSPHQGWYEQYF
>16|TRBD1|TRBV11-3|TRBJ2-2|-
TGTGCCAGCAGCGACGGTGACAGGGGCGGCACCGGGGAGCTGTTTTTT
CASSDGDRGGTGELFF
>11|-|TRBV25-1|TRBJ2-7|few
TGTGCCAGCAGTGAATGGAACGAGCAGTACTTC
CASSEWNEQYF
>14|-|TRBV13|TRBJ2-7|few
TGTGCCAGCAGCTACACAGGCGAGGGCTACGAGCAGTACTTC
CASSYTGEGYEQYF
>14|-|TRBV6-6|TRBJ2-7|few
TGTGCCACCAGCGAGGGCCAGAGCTCCTACGAGCAGTACTTC
CATSEGQSSYEQYF
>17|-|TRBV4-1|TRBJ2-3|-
TGCGCCAGCAGCCAAAGGTCAAGCAGCCCTCACACAGATACGCAGTATTTT
CASSQRSSSPHTDTQYF
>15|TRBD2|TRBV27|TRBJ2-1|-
TGTGCCAGCAGTTGGGCGACTAGCAGCTACAATGAGCAGTTCTTC
CASSWATSSYNEQFF
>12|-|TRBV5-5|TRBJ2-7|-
TGTGCCAGCAGCTTGAACGGGTACGAGCAGTACTTC
CASSLNGYEQYF
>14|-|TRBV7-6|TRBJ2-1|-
TGTGCCAGCAGCCTAACCGGGGGCTCGGATGAGCAGTTCTTC
CASSLTGGSDEQFF
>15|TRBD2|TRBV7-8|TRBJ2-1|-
TGTGCCAGCAGCCTGGGACTAGCGGGTAACAATGAGCAGTTCTTC
CASSLGLAGNNEQFF
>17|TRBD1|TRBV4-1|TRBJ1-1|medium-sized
TGCGCCAGCAGCCAGTCGCAGGGGGCTGGTGAGGACACTGAAGCTTTCTTT
CASSQSQGAGEDTEAFF
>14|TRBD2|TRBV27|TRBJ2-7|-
TGTGCCAGCAGACTCCTAGCGGGGCCTTACGAGCAGTACTTC
CASRLLAGPYEQYF
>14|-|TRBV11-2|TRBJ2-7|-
TGTGCCAGCAGCTCGACCCGGCGGGACTACGAGCAGTACTTC
CASSSTRRDYEQYF
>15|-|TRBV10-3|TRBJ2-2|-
TGTGCCATCAGTGAGTCTCGGGAAGTCGCCGGGGAGCTGTTTTTT
CAISESREVAGELFF
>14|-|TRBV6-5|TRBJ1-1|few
TGTGCCAGCAGTTACTGGGGCTTGAACACTGAAGCTTTCTTT
CASSYWGLNTEAFF
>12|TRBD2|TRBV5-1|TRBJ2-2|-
TGCGCCAGCAGCCCAGGGACTAGGGAGCTGTTTTTT
CASSPGTRELFF
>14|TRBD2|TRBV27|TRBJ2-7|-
TGTGCCAGCAGTTTACGGGAGGGGGCCTACGAGCAGTACTTC
CASSLREGAYEQYF
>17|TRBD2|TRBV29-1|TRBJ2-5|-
TGCAGCGCTGCCGTCGTGGTAGCGGGGAACGCTGGGGAGACCCAGTACTTC
CSAAVVVAGNAGETQYF
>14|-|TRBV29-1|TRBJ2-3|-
TGCAGCGTTACACCACCAAATAAGATAGATACGCAGTATTTT
CSVTPPNKIDTQYF
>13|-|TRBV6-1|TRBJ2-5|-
TGTGCCAGCATGTTGCAGCCCCAAGAGACCCAGTACTTC
CASMLQPQETQYF